This T cell receptor (beta chain) was found in a study of technical replicates of blood from several donors. Sequencing was performed with immunoSEQ multiplex PCR; in TCRdb, only in-frame clones are kept and a portion is missing. The sample yields about 80,000 clones, almost 98% seen once. This CDR3 spans 18 amino acids. This clonotype was obtained from a human donor in good health. The chain recombines TRBV12-2 with TRBJ2-7; the table's D call, TRBD1, has no DNA check behind it. TRBV12-2 is assigned pseudogene status. The sequenced sample consisted of T cells isolated from PBMCs. CDR3 in DNA: TGTGCAAGTCGCTTACTTTATAGGGGGACAGGGCATGTCAACGAGCAGTACTTC. Translated, it gives CASRLLYRGTGHVNEQYF.